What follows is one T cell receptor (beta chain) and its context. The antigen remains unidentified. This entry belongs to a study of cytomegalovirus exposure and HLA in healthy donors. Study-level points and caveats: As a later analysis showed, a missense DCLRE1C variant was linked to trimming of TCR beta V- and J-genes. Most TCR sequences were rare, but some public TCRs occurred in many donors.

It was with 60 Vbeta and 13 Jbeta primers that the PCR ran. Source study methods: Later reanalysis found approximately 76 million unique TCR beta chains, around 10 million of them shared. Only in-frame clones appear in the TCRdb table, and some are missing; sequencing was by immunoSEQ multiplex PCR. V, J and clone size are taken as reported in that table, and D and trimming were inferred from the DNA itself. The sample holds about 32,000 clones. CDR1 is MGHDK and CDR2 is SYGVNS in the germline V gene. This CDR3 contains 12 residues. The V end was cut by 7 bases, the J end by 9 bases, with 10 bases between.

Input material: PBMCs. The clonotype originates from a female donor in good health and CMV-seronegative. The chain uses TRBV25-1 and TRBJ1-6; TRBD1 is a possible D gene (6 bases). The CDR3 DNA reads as TGTGCCAGCAAACAGGGTAGTTCACCCCTCCACTTT. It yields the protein CASKQGSSPLHF. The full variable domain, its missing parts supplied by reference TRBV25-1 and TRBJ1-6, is EADIYQTPRYLVIGTGKKITLECSQTMGHDKMYWYQQDPGMELHLIHYSYGVNSTEKGDLSSESTVSRIRTEHFPLTLESARPSHTSQYLCASKQGSSPLHFGNGTRLTVT.